Presented here are 10 T cell receptor beta chains from one specimen sequenced in a study of blood T cell repertoires in COVID-19. Profiled with immunoSEQ multiplex PCR; TCRdb holds only in-frame clones, not every one. The table lists 110,000 to 150,000 clones, approximately 86% of them singletons. Sample: peripheral blood. The receptors derive from a woman aged 55 to 70 with acute or convalescent COVID-19.

The chain carries TRBV2 and TRBJ1-1; TRBD1 agrees at 7 bases. The junction had 6 bases not matched to a gene; V was cut back by 6 bases and J by 5 bases. CDR1 SNHLY and CDR2 FYNNEI come from the germline V gene. This CDR3 has 13 residues. DNA for the CDR3: TGTGCCAGCAGGGCGGGACAGTGGACTGAAGCTTTCTTT. As protein: CASRAGQWTEAFF.

This clone appeared a single time. This chain links TRBV7-2 with TRBJ1-2, with D uncertain. CDR1 and CDR2 (germline): SGHTA, FQGNSA. The CDR3 contains 18 residues. V lost 2 bases to trimming and J lost 0 bases, with 19 bases between them. The CDR3 bases are TGTGCCAGCAGCTTATTTAGCGGGCGGAACCCCTCTAACTATGGCTACACCTTC. This encodes CASSLFSGRNPSNYGYTF.

V gene TRBV18 combines with J gene TRBJ2-1; D unresolved. CDR3 size: 11 residues. Trimming shortened V by 1 base and J by 10 bases, and 5 bases separated the two germline ends. The germline V gene has CDR1 KGHSH and CDR2 LQKENI. CDR3 nucleotides: TGTGCCAGCTCACCACAAGAGGAGCAGTTCTTC. This translates into CASSPQEEQFF.

This clone has more than one count but fewer than ten. The chain combines TRBV5-1 with TRBJ1-1; D is undetermined. Trimming removed 4 bases at V and 3 bases at J, with 10 bases between. The V gene's germline CDR1 is SGHRS and CDR2 YFSETQ. This CDR3 has 13 residues. CDR3 loop: CASSGRIDTEAFF. The CDR3 nucleotides read TGCGCCAGCAGCGGGAGGATCGACACTGAAGCTTTCTTT. Full variable domain (outside the CDR3, taken from reference TRBV5-1 and TRBJ1-1): KAGVTQTPRYLIKTRGQQVTLSCSPISGHRSVSWYQQTPGQGLQFLFEYFSETQRNKGNFPGRFSGRQFSNSRSEMNVSTLELGDSALYLCASSGRIDTEAFFGQGTRLTVV.

The chain has TRBV3-1 (or the pseudogene TRBV3-2) and TRBJ2-5, with D tentatively TRBD2 (5 bases). The V end lost 0 bases, the J end lost 5 bases, and 16 bases lay between the germline ends. The CDR3 is 16 amino acids. Germline V CDR1 and CDR2: LGHDT, YNNKEL (reference sequence). CDR3 loop: CASSQDRHNTGETQYF. CDR3 coding DNA: TGTGCCAGCAGCCAAGATCGGCACAACACGGGGGAGACCCAGTACTTC.

The CDR3 bases are TGTGCCAGCAGCTTAATCACAGGGGGCACGGACACTGAAGCTTTCTTT. This codes for CASSLITGGTDTEAFF. The V gene is TRBV7-2, the J gene TRBJ1-1, with 9 bases fitting TRBD1. CDR1 is SGHTA and CDR2 is FQGNSA in the germline V gene. With V trimmed by 2 bases and J by 3 bases, 7 bases remained unmatched. The CDR3 is 16 amino acids.

This sequence joins TRBV3-1 (or the pseudogene TRBV3-2) and TRBJ1-4; 10 positions agree with TRBD1. V gave up 4 bases and J gave up 8 bases; unmatched junction bases: 4. The CDR3 has 14 residues. CDR1 and CDR2 (germline): LGHDT, YNNKEL (reference sequence). CDR3 bases: TGTGCCAGCAGCCCTGGGACAGGGGCCGAAAAACTGTTTTTT. Amino acids: CASSPGTGAEKLFF.

The chain uses TRBV7-2 and TRBJ2-1, with 15 bases that match TRBD2. V lost 5 bases to trimming and J lost 9 bases; unmatched junction nucleotides: 8. The germline CDR1 and CDR2 sequences are SGHTA and FQGNSA. The CDR3 loop spans 16 amino acids. The CDR3 is CASSLRTSGGAVEQFF. The CDR3 bases are TGTGCCAGCAGCCTACGGACTAGCGGGGGGGCGGTTGAGCAGTTCTTC.

The chain recombines TRBV2 with TRBJ2-7; tentatively, D is TRBD2 (5 bases). Germline V gives CDR1 SNHLY, CDR2 FYNNEI. This CDR3 region has 12 residues. V lost 5 bases to trimming and J lost 2 bases, with 7 bases between them. This CDR3 reads CASSKTTYEQYF. In DNA form, the CDR3 reads TGTGCCAGCAGTAAGACTACCTACGAGCAGTACTTC. The whole variable domain, remainder taken from reference TRBV2 and TRBJ2-7, is EPEVTQTPSHQVTQMGQEVILRCVPISNHLYFYWYRQILGQKVEFLVSFYNNEISEKSEIFDDQFSVERPDGSNFTLKIRSTKLEDSAMYFCASSKTTYEQYFGPGTRLTVT.

The chain combines TRBV1 with TRBJ2-7; the table's D gene call, TRBD2, was not cross checked with the DNA. TRBV1 is deemed a pseudogene. The length of the CDR3 is 17 residues. The CDR3 sequence: CTSSPLGPGLPTYEQYF. CDR3 DNA sequence: TGCACCAGCAGCCCCCTAGGACCGGGACTCCCCACATACGAGCAGTACTTC.